The source of this TCR beta chain is a study of graft-versus-host responses after intestinal transplantation. The overall study: Multivisceral, liver-intestinal, or isolated intestinal transplants were given to recipients. Anti-thymocyte globulin served as induction for all recipients, who then took tacrolimus and steroids for 3 to 4 years. Notes on the study in general: Allografts from individuals with graft-donor T cell macrochimerism displayed high graft-versus-host to host-versus-graft clonal ratios. In recipient marrow, GvH clones were found, and some appeared first in ileum or blood.

Profiling relied on immunoSEQ multiplex PCR, and the TCRdb table lists in-frame clones only, not all of them. The sample holds around 50,000 clones; around nine tenths are singletons and the top ten take roughly 1.7%. About this clone: Its antigen remains unidentified.

This clonotype originated in a human patient who received an intestinal transplant, so some T cells may come from the graft donor. The sample here was PBMCs, taken 26 days after transplant.

Written as DNA, the CDR3 is TGCGCCAGCAGCCCACCGGGTGCCAGCGTTAGCACAGATACGCAGTATTTT. It encodes CASSPPGASVSTDTQYF. V and J are TRBV4-1 and TRBJ2-3; D remains unclear. The germline CDR1 and CDR2 sequences are MGHRA and YSYEKL. The CDR3 is made up of 17 amino acids. Trimming took off 4 bases at V and 0 bases at J, with 17 bases between the two ends.